A selection of T cell receptor beta chains follows, all from one sample in a study of cytomegalovirus exposure and HLA in healthy donors. The table came from immunoSEQ multiplex PCR; TCRdb's copy has only in-frame clones and leaves some out. The sample has some 81,000 clones; 60% to 75% are singletons. What was sequenced was PBMCs. The receptors derive from a woman between 35 and 50 years old in good health and CMV-seropositive. CDR3s include the opening cysteine and the closing phenylalanine or tryptophan. Fields, in order: J gene, clone size, D gene, V gene, CDR3 protein, CDR3 DNA. D genes are given only for firm matches. Some rows mark clone size as missing; the rest say once, few, many or name a class of expanded clone.

TRBJ2-1	-	-	TRBV10-3	CAISDPSSYNEQFF	TGTGCCATCAGTGACCCGAGCTCCTACAATGAGCAGTTCTTC
TRBJ2-1	-	-	TRBV2	CASEGGNEQFF	TGTGCCAGCGAGGGCGGCAATGAGCAGTTCTTC
TRBJ2-3	once	-	TRBV4-3	CASSQDPSSTDTQYF	TGCGCCAGCAGCCAAGATCCCAGTAGCACAGATACGCAGTATTTT
TRBJ2-2	-	-	TRBV7-6	CASSLGQQGTGELFF	TGTGCCAGCAGCTTAGGCCAGCAGGGAACCGGGGAGCTGTTTTTT
TRBJ2-3	-	TRBD2	TRBV19	CASSPKLAGAADTQYF	TGTGCCAGTAGTCCCAAACTAGCGGGGGCGGCGGATACGCAGTATTTT
TRBJ2-7	-	TRBD1	TRBV28	CASGLPQQGAYEQYF	TGTGCCAGCGGACTACCCCAACAGGGGGCCTACGAGCAGTACTTC
TRBJ2-7	-	-	TRBV6-5	CASSYQGGTYEQYF	TGTGCCAGCAGTTACCAGGGGGGAACCTACGAGCAGTACTTC
TRBJ2-5	few	TRBD2	TRBV4-3	CASSQDTAGGETQYF	TGCGCCAGCAGCCAAGATACAGCGGGGGGGGAGACCCAGTACTTC
TRBJ1-1	-	TRBD1	TRBV2	CASSRGQGVRTEAFF	TGTGCCAGCAGCCGCGGACAGGGTGTAAGGACTGAAGCTTTCTTT
TRBJ2-1	few	TRBD1	TRBV5-1	CASSSLETGVNEQFF	TGCGCCAGCAGCTCTCTTGAGACAGGGGTTAATGAGCAGTTCTTC
TRBJ2-2	-	-	TRBV29-1	CSVDPGQTNTGELFF	TGCAGCGTTGACCCCGGACAGACGAACACCGGGGAGCTGTTTTTT
TRBJ1-3	-	-	TRBV18	CASSPGTGSGNTIYF	TGTGCCAGCTCACCCGGTACAGGGTCTGGAAACACCATATATTTT
TRBJ2-7	-	-	TRBV5-1	CASWGDSSYEQYF	TGCGCCAGCTGGGGGGATAGCTCCTACGAGCAGTACTTC
TRBJ1-2	-	-	TRBV5-4	CASSLETGRANYGYTF	TGTGCCAGCAGCTTGGAGACAGGCCGAGCTAACTATGGCTACACCTTC